The 29 T cell receptor beta chains presented below share a single source sample, sequenced in a study of blood T cell repertoires in COVID-19. Clones were read by immunoSEQ multiplex PCR, and TCRdb kept only the in-frame ones, dropping some. Altogether 100,000 or so clones are present, 84% being singletons, with the ten largest covering around 9.4%. Sequencing was done on a sample of peripheral blood. The receptors were sampled from a man in his forties with active or convalescent COVID-19.

The V gene is TRBV10-3, the J gene TRBJ2-1; D is possibly TRBD1 (5 bases). The CDR3 is 14 amino acids. Trimming took 2 bases from V and 9 from J, leaving 14 bases between them. The V gene's germline CDR1 is ENHRY and CDR2 SYGVKD. The CDR3 is CAISEIQGGGEQFF. CDR3 sequence (DNA): TGTGCCATCAGTGAGATCCAGGGTGGCGGTGAGCAGTTCTTC.

The chain has TRBV12-5 and TRBJ2-7, with D possibly matching TRBD2 (5 bases). The CDR3 totals 14 residues. The V gene's germline CDR1 is LGHNT and CDR2 FRNRAP. Trimming removed 3 bases from V and 1 base from J, with 10 bases in between. CDR3: CASGLSSGSYEQYF. CDR3 DNA: TGTGCTAGTGGTTTATCCTCGGGATCCTACGAGCAGTACTTC.

J is TRBJ1-2 and V is TRBV14; D gene ambiguous. The CDR3 consists of 12 residues. The ends were cut back, 2 bases at V and 8 bases at J, with 9 bases in the middle. Germline CDR1 and CDR2: SGHDN and FVKESK. The CDR3: CASSQSTGGYTF. CDR3 coding DNA: TGTGCCAGCAGCCAATCTACGGGGGGCTACACCTTC.

V and J are TRBV9 and TRBJ1-2; possibly TRBD1 for D (6 bases). The CDR3 is 16 residues long. Deletions cut 3 bases from V and 8 bases from J, with 23 bases between. From germline, CDR1 is SGDLS and CDR2 YYNGEE. The CDR3 here is CASSGGTRGDTPGYTF. As DNA, the CDR3 is TGTGCCAGCAGCGGGGGGACCCGAGGGGACACTCCCGGCTACACCTTC.

The genes are TRBV6-5 and TRBJ1-2; the D gene is possibly TRBD1 (6 bases). From germline, CDR1 is MNHEY and CDR2 SVGAGI. There are 13 residues in the CDR3. Trimming removed 5 bases at V and 4 bases at J, with 11 bases between. The CDR3, as DNA: TGTGCCAGCAGTAACGGACAGCTCTATGGCTACACCTTC. It encodes CASSNGQLYGYTF.

This rearrangement joins TRBV18 to TRBJ2-4, with D perhaps matching TRBD1 (6 bases). V dropped 4 bases and J dropped 0 bases, with 13 bases sitting between them. Germline V CDR1 and CDR2: KGHSH, LQKENI. The CDR3 length is 16 residues. Written as DNA, the CDR3 is TGTGCCAGCTCACTCCGGGACAATATAGCCAAAAACATTCAGTACTTC. It codes for CASSLRDNIAKNIQYF.

The chain has TRBV11-2 and TRBJ2-7, with a possible D match to TRBD2 (5 bases). Germline lookup yields CDR1 SGHAT and CDR2 FQNNGV. This CDR3 has 13 amino acids. V was pared by 5 bases and J by 2 bases, with 10 bases between. The CDR3 here is CASSTGLTYEQYF. Here the CDR3 DNA reads TGTGCCAGCAGCACCGGACTTACCTACGAGCAGTACTTC. The full variable domain, completed using reference TRBV11-2 and TRBJ2-7, is EAGVAQSPRYKIIEKRQSVAFWCNPISGHATLYWYQQILGQGPKLLIQFQNNGVVDDSQLPKDRFSAERLKGVDSTLKIQPAKLEDSAVYLCASSTGLTYEQYFGPGTRLTVT.

This clone has only a few counts. The chain carries TRBV7-3 and TRBJ1-5, with D maybe TRBD1 (6 bases). V dropped 4 bases and J dropped 6 bases, with 22 bases sitting between them. Germline V gene data show CDR1 as SGHTA and CDR2 as FQGTGA. This CDR3 has 17 amino acids. The CDR3 DNA is TGTGCCAGCAGCTACCCGGGCGGTGCAGGGGCGATTCAGCCCCAGCATTTT. Its translation: CASSYPGGAGAIQPQHF.

This clone appeared a single time. The CDR3 bases are TGCGCCAGCAGCGCTGGACAGGACCAAGAGACCCAGTACTTC. It is translated as CASSAGQDQETQYF. The chain combines TRBV5-1 with TRBJ2-5; 7 nucleotides match TRBD1. Germline CDR1 is SGHRS and CDR2 is YFSETQ. The CDR3 contains 14 residues. With 4 bases clipped from V and 0 bases from J, the junction kept 3 bases outside the gene matches.

The chain carries TRBV6-1 and TRBJ2-5; 8 nucleotides agree with TRBD2. The junction had 10 bases not matched to a gene; V was cut back by 2 bases and J by 5 bases. From germline, CDR1 is MNHNS and CDR2 SASEGT. The CDR3 has 16 residues. The CDR3 loop reads CASSERGGRVQETQYF. As DNA, the CDR3 is TGTGCCAGCAGTGAACGCGGGGGGCGCGTCCAGGAGACCCAGTACTTC.

The chain is built from TRBV6-5 and TRBJ2-1, with a tentative D call TRBD2 (6 bases). Per germline, CDR1 MNHEY and CDR2 SVGAGI. This CDR3 has 14 amino acids. The V end was cut by 7 bases, the J end by 7 bases, with 17 bases between. The CDR3 reads CASTPGGHRNEQFF. The CDR3 DNA is TGTGCCAGCACACCCGGGGGTCATAGGAATGAGCAGTTCTTC.

V and J are TRBV6-5 and TRBJ2-2, with D perhaps matching TRBD1 (5 bases). With 2 bases removed from V and 5 bases from J, the gap between germline ends came to 12 bases. Germline CDR1 MNHEY, CDR2 SVGAGI. This CDR3 spans 15 amino acids. The CDR3 bases are TGTGCCAGCAGTTACGGGCCTCACAGGACCGGGGAGCTGTTTTTT. Protein: CASSYGPHRTGELFF.

The rearrangement uses TRBV29-1 and TRBJ2-1, with TRBD1 identical over 11 bases. Germline V CDR1 and CDR2: SQVTM, ANQGSEA. The CDR3 consists of 14 residues. V was pared by 5 bases and J by 6 bases, with 6 bases of the junction left unmatched. The CDR3 nucleotides are TGCAGCGTTAATACCGGGACAGGGGGCAATGAGCAGTTCTTC. Translating gives CSVNTGTGGNEQFF.

This chain uses TRBV3-1 (or the pseudogene TRBV3-2) with TRBJ2-2, with 11 bases that match TRBD2. Germline CDR1 LGHDT, CDR2 YNNKEL (reference sequence). The CDR3 sequence is 15 residues long. With V trimmed by 7 bases and J by 7 bases, 8 bases remained unmatched. The CDR3 DNA reads as TGTGCCAGCACCACTCTGACTAGCGGGGTCGGGGAGCTGTTTTTT. The encoded protein is CASTTLTSGVGELFF.

V usage is TRBV7-2 and J usage is TRBJ1-6, with 7 nucleotides matching TRBD1. V dropped 5 bases and J dropped 5; count of bases not matched to a gene: 9. This CDR3 spans 16 amino acids. In germline, CDR1 is SGHTA, CDR2 FQGNSA. This CDR3 is CASSPRDSFDNSPLHF. Written as DNA, the CDR3 is TGTGCCAGCAGCCCCCGGGACAGTTTTGATAATTCACCCCTCCACTTT.

V gene TRBV18 combines with J gene TRBJ1-6; possibly TRBD1 for D (5 bases). Germline V gives CDR1 KGHSH, CDR2 LQKENI. The CDR3 is made up of 15 amino acids. V was cut by 0 bases and J by 5 bases, with 8 bases left in between. This CDR3 is CASSPPGRNNSPLHF. The CDR3 DNA is TGTGCCAGCTCACCACCGGGGCGGAATAATTCACCCCTCCACTTT.

This chain uses TRBV12-5 with TRBJ2-2; D possibly corresponds to TRBD1 (5 bases). Trimming left V 2 bases short and J 7 bases short, with 20 bases between. The CDR3 has 17 residues. Germline CDR1 and CDR2: LGHNT and FRNRAP. This CDR3 is CASGLIGGLGASGELFF. CDR3 coding DNA: TGTGCTAGTGGTTTGATTGGTGGTCTAGGGGCCAGCGGGGAGCTGTTTTTT.

This chain uses TRBV6-5 with TRBJ1-2; 8 bases align to TRBD1. The V and J ends lost 8 bases and 7 bases, in that order; junction bases with no gene match: 6. Looked up from germline, CDR1 is MNHEY and CDR2 is SVGAGI. CDR3 length: 12 residues. CDR3 in DNA: TGTGCCAGCGAAGGACAGGGCTTTGGCTACACCTTC. Translating gives CASEGQGFGYTF.

The V and J genes are TRBV2 and TRBJ1-2; D is uncertain. Germline V gene lookup returns CDR1 SNHLY and CDR2 FYNNEI. The CDR3 has 13 amino acids. V was clipped by 3 bases and J by 4 bases, with 9 bases between them. The CDR3 nucleotides read TGTGCCAGCAGTGACTCAACCAGCTATGGCTACACCTTC. It specifies CASSDSTSYGYTF.

The chain is built from TRBV19 and TRBJ2-1; possibly TRBD2 for D (7 bases). The germline CDR1 and CDR2 sequences are LNHDA and SQIVND (reference sequence). The CDR3 is made up of 17 amino acids. Trimming removed 7 bases at V and 5 bases at J, with 24 bases between. CDR3 protein: CASTDRGGQNSHNEQFF. For the CDR3, the DNA is TGTGCCAGTACCGATAGGGGGGGGCAGAATAGCCACAATGAGCAGTTCTTC.

The chain carries TRBV6-5 and TRBJ2-3; 10 bases agree with TRBD2. The CDR3 runs to 15 residues. The ends lost 5 bases at V and 4 bases at J; junction bases unmatched: 6. The germline CDR1 and CDR2 sequences are MNHEY and SVGAGI. The CDR3 here is CASSPGTSVSDTQYF. The DNA for the CDR3 is TGTGCCAGCAGTCCCGGGACTAGCGTCTCAGATACGCAGTATTTT.

The chain couples TRBV6-6 to TRBJ1-5, with TRBD1 as a possible D gene (5 bases). The CDR3 loop spans 15 amino acids. CDR1 and CDR2 from the germline V gene are MNHNY and SVGAGI (reference sequence). Trimming removed 6 bases from V and 1 base from J, with 13 bases in between. As DNA, the CDR3 is TGTGCCAGCAGCCGATCGACAGTAAGCAATCAGCCCCAGCATTTT. Translating gives CASSRSTVSNQPQHF.

This chain links TRBV5-1 with TRBJ1-1; TRBD1 aligns across 8 bases. V gave up 4 bases and J gave up 1 base; unmatched junction bases: 6. This CDR3 region has 15 residues. Germline-derived CDR1 and CDR2 are SGHRS and YFSETQ. The CDR3 spells CASSHQGAGNTEAFF. CDR3 nucleotides: TGCGCCAGCAGCCACCAGGGGGCGGGGAACACTGAAGCTTTCTTT.

The rearrangement links TRBV18 to TRBJ2-7, with D possibly TRBD1 on 5 matching bases. The CDR3 has 12 amino acids. CDR1 is KGHSH, CDR2 LQKENI, per germline. V was clipped by 3 bases and J by 6 bases, with 9 bases between them. This CDR3 is CASSPPQGEQYF. The DNA for the CDR3 is TGTGCCAGCTCACCCCCGCAGGGCGAGCAGTACTTC.

This clone was recorded a few times. V usage is TRBV11-3 and J usage is TRBJ2-3; TRBD2 agrees at 15 bases. Trimming cost V 5 bases and J 4 bases; bases outside gene matches: 4. CDR1 is SGHNT, CDR2 YENEEA, per germline. The CDR3 contains 16 residues. Here the CDR3 reads CASSPGTSGGSDTQYF. The CDR3, as DNA: TGTGCCAGCAGCCCAGGGACTAGCGGGGGGTCAGATACGCAGTATTTT. The entire variable domain, with the rest obtained from reference TRBV11-3 and TRBJ2-3, is as follows: EAGVVQSPRYKIIEKKQPVAFWCNPISGHNTLYWYLQNLGQGPELLIRYENEEAVDDSQLPKDRFSAERLKGVDSTLKIQPAELGDSAVYLCASSPGTSGGSDTQYFGPGTRLTVL.

The chain couples TRBV5-6 to TRBJ2-5; TRBD2 matches 16 bases. The CDR3 covers 17 residues. The germline V gene encodes CDR1 SGHDT and CDR2 YYEEEE. V shed 3 bases and J 4 bases; nucleotides not matched to a gene: 6. The CDR3 coding sequence is TGTGCCAGCAGCTGGGGACTAGCGGGGGGGCCGTCAGAGACCCAGTACTTC. As protein: CASSWGLAGGPSETQYF.

The V and J genes are TRBV3-1 (or the pseudogene TRBV3-2) and TRBJ1-6, with D unresolved. This CDR3 spans 13 amino acids. Per the germline V gene, CDR1 is LGHDT and CDR2 is YNNKEL (reference sequence). V shed 10 bases and J shed 6 bases, with 13 bases lying between them. The CDR3 region is CATAAAANSPLHF. CDR3 nucleotides: TGTGCCACCGCGGCAGCTGCTAATTCACCCCTCCACTTT.

The CDR3 here is CASRLAQSTDTQYF. CDR3 coding DNA: TGTGCCAGCCGACTGGCCCAGAGCACAGATACGCAGTATTTT. The chain couples TRBV7-3 to TRBJ2-3; D call uncertain. Germline CDR1 is SGHTA and CDR2 is FQGTGA. This CDR3 has 14 residues. The V end lost 8 bases, the J end lost 0 bases, and 12 bases lay between the germline ends. Based on the CDR3 plus reference TRBV7-3 and TRBJ2-3, the full variable domain is GAGVSQTPSNKVTEKGKYVELRCDPISGHTALYWYRQSLGQGPEFLIYFQGTGAADDSGLPNDRFFAVRPEGSVSTLKIQRTERGDSAVYLCASRLAQSTDTQYFGPGTRLTVL.

The chain is built from TRBV19 and TRBJ1-3, with D possibly being TRBD1 (5 bases). V was pared by 8 bases and J by 7 bases, with 18 bases between. The CDR3 loop spans 14 amino acids. Per the germline V gene, CDR1 is LNHDA and CDR2 is SQIVND (reference sequence). Written as DNA, the CDR3 is TGTGCCAGTGGTCCCACAGGTCTCGGGAACACCATATATTTT. This translates into CASGPTGLGNTIYF.